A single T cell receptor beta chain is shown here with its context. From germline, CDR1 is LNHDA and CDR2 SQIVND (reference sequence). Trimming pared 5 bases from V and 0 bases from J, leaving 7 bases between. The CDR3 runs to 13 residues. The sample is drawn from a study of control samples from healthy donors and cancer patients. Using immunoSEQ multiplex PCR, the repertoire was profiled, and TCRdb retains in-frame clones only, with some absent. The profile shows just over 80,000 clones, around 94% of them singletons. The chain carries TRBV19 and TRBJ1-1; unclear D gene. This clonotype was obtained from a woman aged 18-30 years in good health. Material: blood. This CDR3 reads CASSVGVNTEAFF. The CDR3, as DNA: TGTGCCAGTAGTGTGGGAGTGAACACTGAAGCTTTCTTT.